Listed here are 22 T cell receptor beta chains from one sample, sequenced in a study of blood T cell repertoires in COVID-19 (TCRdb year 2020). Library preparation employed the immunoSEQ multiplex PCR assay. The table was pulled from immuneACCESS by TCRdb, which kept in-frame rearrangements only. Such tables lose some clones; where checked, under half of the loss comes from unresolved V genes, and the rest has no known cause. In this sample the table shows about 68,000 clones, approximately 83% of which occur a single time. Together, the top ten hold more than 1.4% of the sample. Sequenced sample: peripheral blood. These receptors all stem from a woman between 55 and 75 years old with acute or convalescent COVID-19.

The chain combines TRBV7-2 with TRBJ2-6; D perhaps matches TRBD2 (7 bases). The V gene lost 5 bases and the J gene lost 4 bases, with 15 bases spanning the gap. Germline CDR1 and CDR2: SGHTA and FQGNSA. This CDR3 comprises 16 residues. The CDR3 nucleotides are TGTGCCAGCAGCACCCGCGGGGGCTCCGGGGCCAACGTCCTGACTTTC. It translates to CASSTRGGSGANVLTF.

The gene calls are TRBV6-5 and TRBJ1-3; TRBD1 aligns across 9 bases. Germline V gene lookup returns CDR1 MNHEY and CDR2 SVGAGI. This CDR3 has 15 amino acids. The V and J ends lost 6 bases and 4 bases, in that order; junction bases with no gene match: 7. The CDR3 coding sequence is TGTGCCAGCAGCTCCCGGGACAGGGTAGGAAACACCATATATTTT. This codes for CASSSRDRVGNTIYF.

The gene calls are TRBV3-1 (or the pseudogene TRBV3-2) and TRBJ1-4, with D perhaps TRBD1 (6 bases). Trimming left V 5 bases short and J 4 bases short, with 11 bases between. Per germline, CDR1 LGHDT and CDR2 YNNKEL (reference sequence). The CDR3 length is 14 residues. The CDR3 loop reads CASSSGAFNEKLFF. CDR3 coding DNA: TGTGCCAGCAGCTCAGGGGCGTTTAATGAAAAACTGTTTTTT.

This clone was recorded a few times. The rearrangement uses TRBV18 and TRBJ2-1; weak D call: TRBD1 (6 bases). In germline, CDR1 is KGHSH, CDR2 LQKENI. Trimming cost V 3 bases and J 5 bases, with 11 bases left between them. CDR3 length: 14 amino acids. CDR3 coding DNA: TGTGCCAGCTCACCCGGACAGTTCAACAATGAGCAGTTCTTC. Translation gives CASSPGQFNNEQFF.

The chain has TRBV4-2 and TRBJ1-2, with D tentatively TRBD1 (5 bases). Germline CDR1 LGHNA, CDR2 YNFKEQ. The V end was cut by 0 bases, the J end by 3 bases, with 14 bases between. This CDR3 has 16 amino acids. CDR3 protein: CASSQELQGGHYGYTF. The DNA for the CDR3 is TGTGCCAGCAGCCAAGAATTGCAGGGTGGCCACTATGGCTACACCTTC.

The chain couples TRBV14 to TRBJ2-3, with D possibly being TRBD2 (5 bases). The germline V and J ends were trimmed by 2 bases and 14 bases, with 17 bases remaining between them. CDR1 is SGHDN, CDR2 FVKESK, per germline. The CDR3 runs 13 residues. CDR3 sequence (DNA): TGTGCCAGCAGCCAAAATATACTAGTGAGTCGGTATTTT. This translates into CASSQNILVSRYF. Complete variable domain (other parts from reference TRBV14 and TRBJ2-3): EAGVTQFPSHSVIEKGQTVTLRCDPISGHDNLYWYRRVMGKEIKFLLHFVKESKQDESGMPNNRFLAERTGGTYSTLKVQPAELEDSGVYFCASSQNILVSRYFGPGTRLTVL.

The CDR3 reads CASSPTPGLAGGQSETQYF. The DNA of the CDR3 is TGTGCCAGCAGTCCAACGCCGGGACTAGCGGGAGGGCAAAGTGAGACCCAGTACTTC. The chain joins TRBV6-6 to TRBJ2-5; TRBD2 agrees at 16 bases. Germline values: CDR1 MNHNY, CDR2 SVGAGI (reference sequence). V lost 5 bases to trimming and J lost 5 bases; unmatched junction nucleotides: 14. The CDR3 runs 19 residues.

The J gene is TRBJ2-1, the V gene TRBV11-2; 14 positions match TRBD2. Germline V gene lookup returns CDR1 SGHAT and CDR2 FQNNGV. The CDR3 runs 19 residues. V lost 4 bases, J lost 5 bases, and 13 bases stayed unmatched. In nucleotides, the CDR3 is TGTGCCAGCAGCTCCCAGACGACTAGCGGGAGGGCCCTCAACAATGAGCAGTTCTTC. Residues: CASSSQTTSGRALNNEQFF.

The chain couples TRBV9 to TRBJ1-2, with 10 bases aligning to TRBD1. CDR1 and CDR2 from the germline V gene are SGDLS and YYNGEE. Trimming took 3 bases from V and 0 from J; bases not matched to a gene: 2. CDR3 length equals 15 residues. The CDR3 nucleotides read TGTGCCAGCAGCGAGGGGACAGGGGCTAACTATGGCTACACCTTC. Protein product: CASSEGTGANYGYTF.

The rearrangement links TRBV30 to TRBJ1-6; maybe TRBD1 (5 bases). Looked up from germline, CDR1 is GTSNPN and CDR2 is SVGIG (reference sequence). The CDR3 is 14 amino acids. The V gene lost 2 bases and the J gene lost 7 bases, with 12 bases spanning the gap. CDR3 region: CAWSTRQRNSPLHF. CDR3 DNA sequence: TGTGCCTGGAGTACGAGACAGCGAAATTCACCCCTCCACTTT. Full variable domain (outside the CDR3, taken from reference TRBV30 and TRBJ1-6): SQTIHQWPATLVQPVGSPLSLECTVEGTSNPNLYWYRQAAGRGLQLLFYSVGIGQISSEVPQNLSASRPQDRQFILSSKKLLLSDSGFYLCAWSTRQRNSPLHFGNGTRLTVT.

The chain couples TRBV29-1 to TRBJ1-5; the match to TRBD1 covers 9 bases. Trimming removed 6 bases from V and 5 bases from J; junction bases left unmatched: 5. Germline values: CDR1 SQVTM, CDR2 ANQGSEA. The CDR3 consists of 13 residues. The CDR3 DNA follows: TGCAGCGTGGGACAGGGATCACATCAGCCCCAGCATTTT. Its protein product is CSVGQGSHQPQHF.

This chain uses TRBV18 with TRBJ1-1; TRBD1 matches at 7 bases. Trimming took 1 base from V and 4 from J; bases not matched to a gene: 6. Germline-derived CDR1 and CDR2 are KGHSH and LQKENI. This CDR3 comprises 15 residues. This CDR3 reads CASSPQTGAGTEAFF. In DNA form, the CDR3 reads TGTGCCAGCTCACCACAAACAGGGGCGGGCACTGAAGCTTTCTTT.

This chain uses TRBV7-2 with TRBJ1-2; D uncertain. The CDR3 has 15 residues. Germline V gene lookup returns CDR1 SGHTA and CDR2 FQGNSA. V was trimmed by 8 bases and J by 8 bases, leaving 24 bases between them. The CDR3 DNA sequence: TGTGCCAGCGGATCCGAGTTTCTGAACTCGGGAGGCTACACCTTC. It specifies CASGSEFLNSGGYTF.

This sequence joins TRBV5-5 and TRBJ2-7, with 9 bases fitting TRBD2. Trimming cost V 1 base and J 0 bases; bases outside gene matches: 2. CDR3 length: 15 amino acids. The V gene's germline CDR1 is SGHKS and CDR2 YYEKEE (reference sequence). CDR3 sequence: CASSLSGGSSYEQYF. CDR3 DNA sequence: TGTGCCAGCAGCTTGAGCGGGGGGAGCTCCTACGAGCAGTACTTC.

The sample holds one count of this clone. The chain is built from TRBV6-6 and TRBJ2-1; D is possibly TRBD1 (6 bases). Trimming removed 4 bases at V and 5 bases at J, with 18 bases between. Germline CDR1 MNHNY, CDR2 SVGAGI (reference sequence). The CDR3 consists of 16 residues. The chain's CDR3 is CASSSNRVLGNNEQFF. The CDR3, as DNA: TGTGCCAGCAGTTCTAACAGGGTCTTGGGGAACAATGAGCAGTTCTTC.

This clone was counted between two and nine times. The chain combines TRBV2 with TRBJ1-1, with D possibly TRBD1 on 5 matching bases. Germline CDR1 and CDR2: SNHLY and FYNNEI. Trimming shortened V by 6 bases and J by 2 bases, and 7 bases separated the two germline ends. CDR3 length: 12 residues. The CDR3 coding sequence is TGTGCCAGCAGCGGACAAAACACTGAAGCTTTCTTT. Protein sequence: CASSGQNTEAFF.

The chain carries TRBV5-3 and TRBJ1-1, with 7 bases that match TRBD1. TRBV5-3 is an open reading frame whose function is uncertain. Trimming at V came to 2 bases and at J to 3 bases, leaving 19 bases not matched to a gene. The CDR3 loop spans 19 amino acids. CDR3 loop: CARSLNGTGAGGPDTEAFF. The CDR3 nucleotides read TGTGCCAGAAGCTTAAACGGGACCGGGGCAGGGGGGCCCGACACTGAAGCTTTCTTT.

This rearrangement joins TRBV19 to TRBJ1-1; possibly TRBD1 for D (6 bases). V lost 5 bases and J lost 4, with 14 bases in between. Germline-derived CDR1 and CDR2 are LNHDA and SQIVND (reference sequence). The CDR3 runs 14 residues. CDR3 sequence (DNA): TGTGCCAGTAGTTCGGGGCGAGGGGGCACTGAAGCTTTCTTT. Translating it yields CASSSGRGGTEAFF.

The rearrangement links TRBV19 to TRBJ2-7, with 12 bases fitting TRBD2. After removal of 4 bases from V and 4 bases from J, the junction contained 8 bases not matched to a gene. The CDR3 loop spans 16 amino acids. The V gene's germline CDR1 is LNHDA and CDR2 SQIVND (reference sequence). CDR3 loop: CASSTATSGRWYEQYF. The CDR3 bases are TGTGCCAGTAGTACGGCGACTAGCGGGAGATGGTACGAGCAGTACTTC.

This chain links TRBV28 with TRBJ1-5; 9 nucleotides match TRBD1. The ends lost 5 bases at V and 2 bases at J; junction bases unmatched: 10. CDR1 is MDHEN, CDR2 SYDVKM, per germline. CDR3 length: 17 amino acids. CDR3 DNA sequence: TGTGCCAGCAGTACCACCGGGACAGGGTTTGGCAATCAGCCCCAGCATTTT. Encoded protein: CASSTTGTGFGNQPQHF.

CDR3 protein: CASSSSGTGGLGELFF. In DNA, the CDR3 is TGTGCCAGCAGTTCATCCGGGACAGGGGGTCTCGGGGAGCTGTTTTTT. The rearrangement uses TRBV28 and TRBJ2-2; 11 nucleotides agree with TRBD1. V shed 4 bases and J 7 bases; nucleotides not matched to a gene: 8. The CDR3 sequence is 16 residues long. CDR1 and CDR2 from the germline V gene are MDHEN and SYDVKM.

The genes are TRBV19 and TRBJ1-2; D remains ambiguous. V lost 7 bases and J lost 8, with 17 bases in between. This CDR3 contains 13 residues. Germline CDR1 is LNHDA and CDR2 is SQIVND (reference sequence). This chain's CDR3 is CASKKIAEEGYTF. DNA for the CDR3: TGTGCCAGTAAAAAGATCGCCGAGGAAGGCTACACCTTC.